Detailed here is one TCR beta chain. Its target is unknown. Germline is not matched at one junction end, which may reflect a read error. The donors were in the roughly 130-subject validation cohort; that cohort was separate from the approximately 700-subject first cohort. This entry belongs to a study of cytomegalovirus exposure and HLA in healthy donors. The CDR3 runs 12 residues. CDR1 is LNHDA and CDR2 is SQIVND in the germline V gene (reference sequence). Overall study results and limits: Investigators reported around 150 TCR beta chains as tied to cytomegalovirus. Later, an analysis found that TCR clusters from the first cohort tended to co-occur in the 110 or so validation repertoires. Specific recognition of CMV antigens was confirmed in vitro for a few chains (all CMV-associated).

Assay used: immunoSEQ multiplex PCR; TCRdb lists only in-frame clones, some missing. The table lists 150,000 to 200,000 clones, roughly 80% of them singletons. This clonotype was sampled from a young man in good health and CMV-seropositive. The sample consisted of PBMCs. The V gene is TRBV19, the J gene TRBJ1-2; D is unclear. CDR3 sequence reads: CTSSYTLYGYTF. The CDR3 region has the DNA TGTACCAGTAGCTATACCCTGTATGGCTACACCTTC.